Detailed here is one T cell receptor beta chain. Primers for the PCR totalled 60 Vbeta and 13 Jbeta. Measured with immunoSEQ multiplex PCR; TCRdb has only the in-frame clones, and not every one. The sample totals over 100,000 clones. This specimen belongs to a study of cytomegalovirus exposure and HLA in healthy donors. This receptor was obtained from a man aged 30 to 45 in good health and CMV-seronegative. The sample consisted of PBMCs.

The CDR3 loop is CASSAPDRGGDGYTF. The CDR3 DNA reads as TGTGCCAGCAGCGCGCCCGACAGGGGTGGGGATGGCTACACCTTC. The chain employs TRBV11-1 and TRBJ1-2; 8 positions agree with TRBD1. CDR3 length: 15 residues. The trim removed 5 bases at V and 6 bases at J, leaving 11 bases unmatched. Germline assignment: CDR1 SGHAT and CDR2 FQDESV (reference sequence).